The 8 T cell receptor beta chains below come from one sample, sequenced in a study of CD8+ T cells in alopecia areata. Sequencing relied on a cDNA template that was reverse transcribed from extracted RNA. TCRdb keeps only in-frame clones here, not all; method: immunoSEQ multiplex PCR. The sample yields over 25,000 clones, about 74% seen once. Sequenced: NKG2D-low CD8+ T cells sorted from blood. Every receptor here comes from a human donor with alopecia areata.

The chain links TRBV4-2 to TRBJ2-5; 11 bases align to TRBD2. Trimming removed 4 bases from V and 4 bases from J; junction bases left unmatched: 2. This CDR3 has 14 amino acids. CDR1 and CDR2 from the germline V gene are LGHNA and YNFKEQ. CDR3 loop: CASSPTSGTETQYF. As DNA, the CDR3 is TGTGCCAGCAGCCCGACTAGCGGGACAGAGACCCAGTACTTC.

The chain combines TRBV4-2 with TRBJ1-5; D might be TRBD1 (6 bases). The V end was cut by 4 bases, the J end by 8 bases, with 15 bases between. The CDR3 consists of 14 residues. CDR1 and CDR2 (germline): LGHNA, YNFKEQ. CDR3 region: CASSRMTGLEPQHF. The DNA of the CDR3 is TGTGCCAGCAGCCGTATGACAGGCTTGGAGCCCCAGCATTTT.

The gene calls are TRBV20-1 and TRBJ1-1, with D perhaps TRBD1 (5 bases). Germline V gene data show CDR1 as DFQATT and CDR2 as SNEGSKA (reference sequence). The V end lost 8 bases, the J end lost 3 bases, and 10 bases lay between the germline ends. The CDR3 has 11 residues. CDR3 DNA: TGCAGTTCGACAGTGGACACTGAAGCTTTCTTT. This sequence encodes CSSTVDTEAFF.

This clone appeared a few times. This sequence joins TRBV7-9 and TRBJ2-3, with D perhaps matching TRBD2 (5 bases). CDR1 is SEHNR and CDR2 is FQNEAQ in the germline V gene (reference sequence). V was clipped by 5 bases and J by 3 bases, with 9 bases between them. CDR3 length: 13 residues. The CDR3 is CASSQEATDTQYF. In nucleotides, the CDR3 is TGTGCCAGCAGCCAGGAGGCTACAGATACGCAGTATTTT.

The gene calls are TRBV4-3 and TRBJ2-1; D is possibly TRBD1 (5 bases). The CDR3 runs to 16 residues. V was trimmed by 5 bases and J by 7 bases, leaving 21 bases between them. Germline CDR1 and CDR2: LGHNA and YSLEER. The CDR3 nucleotides read TGCGCCAGCAGCGGAAGGGTAGGGGAACTCGTGAATGAGCAGTTCTTC. Its protein product is CASSGRVGELVNEQFF.

This clone showed up just once. The gene calls are TRBV27 and TRBJ1-2; 12 bases are shared with TRBD1. This CDR3 has 15 amino acids. Germline CDR1 and CDR2: MNHEY and SMNVEV (reference sequence). V shed 6 bases, J shed 4 bases, and the junction held 6 bases outside the gene matches. The CDR3 DNA reads as TGTGCCAGCAGCCCGGGACAGGGGGCATTCTATGGCTACACCTTC. It codes for CASSPGQGAFYGYTF.

This chain uses TRBV6-1 with TRBJ2-3; 8 nucleotides match TRBD1. This CDR3 spans 16 amino acids. Trimming at V came to 2 bases and at J to 1 base, leaving 5 bases not matched to a gene. Germline V gene data show CDR1 as MNHNS and CDR2 as SASEGT. The CDR3 DNA reads TGTGCCAGCAGTGAATACCCAGGGGGCGGCACAGATACGCAGTATTTT. Translation gives CASSEYPGGGTDTQYF.

In its sample, this clone was seen once. The J gene is TRBJ2-7, the V gene TRBV30; D not resolved. The CDR3 is 11 residues long. V shed 5 bases and J shed 3 bases, with 8 bases lying between them. Germline CDR1 and CDR2: GTSNPN and SVGIG (reference sequence). CDR3 loop: CAWGKNYEQYF. The CDR3 region has the DNA TGTGCCTGGGGGAAGAACTACGAGCAGTACTTC.